A selection of T cell receptor beta chains follows, all from one sample in a study of blood T cell repertoires in COVID-19. Profiling relied on immunoSEQ multiplex PCR, and the TCRdb table lists in-frame clones only, not all of them. The data contain 65,000 to 70,000 clones, about 80% of them singletons. Sequencing used peripheral blood. The receptors were gathered from an older woman with acute or convalescent COVID-19. CDR3s include the opening cysteine and the closing phenylalanine or tryptophan. The D gene is left open where the match is weak. Clone size is stated in some rows and not others, as once, few, many or a class when expanded.

CDR3nt	CDR3aa	d_gene	v_gene	j_gene	abundance
TGTGCCAGTAGTATGCAGGGGGGTCAAGAGACCCAGTACTTC	CASSMQGGQETQYF	NA	TRBV19	TRBJ2-5	NA
TGTGCCAGCGGTCTTGAGCTCGGTGAGCAGTTCTTC	CASGLELGEQFF	NA	TRBV11-2	TRBJ2-1	NA
TGTGCCAGCAGCTATGACAGTACTGGAAACACCATATATTTT	CASSYDSTGNTIYF	NA	TRBV7-9	TRBJ1-3	NA
TGTGCCAGTAGTGGGGACACCGGGCGGAATGAGCAGTTCTTC	CASSGDTGRNEQFF	NA	TRBV19	TRBJ2-1	NA
TGTGCCAGCTCACCCCAACAGGATGGCTACACCTTC	CASSPQQDGYTF	NA	TRBV18	TRBJ1-2	NA
TGTGCCAGCAGCCCCCAGGGATTTCCTACGTCACCCCTCCACTTT	CASSPQGFPTSPLHF	NA	TRBV16	TRBJ1-6	NA
TGTGCCAGCTCACCCCTGACGGAGGGCTACACCTTC	CASSPLTEGYTF	NA	TRBV18	TRBJ1-2	NA
TGTGCCAGCAGCTTAGACCGGGGGACTGAAGCTTTCTTT	CASSLDRGTEAFF	NA	TRBV7-7	TRBJ1-1	NA
TGTGCCAGCTCACCTCCGGGACAGAGCTCCTACGAGCAGTACTTC	CASSPPGQSSYEQYF	TRBD1	TRBV18	TRBJ2-7	once
TGCAGCGTAAACCCTCAGGGAGGTACCACTGAAGCTTTCTTT	CSVNPQGGTTEAFF	NA	TRBV29-1	TRBJ1-1	NA
TGCGCCAGCAGCGTCTTAACAGGGGCGATAAACACTGAAGCTTTCTTT	CASSVLTGAINTEAFF	TRBD1	TRBV5-1	TRBJ1-1	NA
TGTGCCAGTAGAGGTGGACAGCCTAATTCACCCCTCCACTTT	CASRGGQPNSPLHF	NA	TRBV19	TRBJ1-6	NA
TGCGCCAGCACTGACAGGGGGCAGGCTGGAAACACCATATATTTT	CASTDRGQAGNTIYF	TRBD1	TRBV5-1	TRBJ1-3	NA
TGCGCCAGCAGGCCCGGACAGGGGAACGAGCAGTACTTC	CASRPGQGNEQYF	TRBD1	TRBV5-1	TRBJ2-7	NA
TGTGCCAGCAGCCCGAGGCCAGGGGTCTCTGGAAACACCATATATTTT	CASSPRPGVSGNTIYF	NA	TRBV9	TRBJ1-3	NA
TGTGCCAGCAGCCAAGGACAGGGCCAAGGCTACACCTTC	CASSQGQGQGYTF	TRBD1	TRBV4-2	TRBJ1-2	NA
TGCGCCAGCAGCCCCTGGACTAGCGGGGGGGCCGCAGATACGCAGTATTTT	CASSPWTSGGAADTQYF	TRBD2	TRBV5-1	TRBJ2-3	NA
TGCAGCGCTGGGGGTGGGGGCGGTCAGCCCCAGCATTTT	CSAGGGGGQPQHF	NA	TRBV29-1	TRBJ1-5	NA
TGCGCCAGGGAATTCGGGGACTCCGGGGAGGGCTACACCTTC	CAREFGDSGEGYTF	NA	TRBV10-1	TRBJ1-2	NA
TGTGCCAGCAGCCAAGATGGGGCAGGATATCAGCCCCAGCATTTT	CASSQDGAGYQPQHF	NA	TRBV3-1/TRBV3-2	TRBJ1-5	NA
TGTGCCAGCAGTGGACAGGTTTCATATGGCTACACCTTC	CASSGQVSYGYTF	NA	TRBV2	TRBJ1-2	NA
TGTGCCAGCTCCAGGACTAGCCCTAGCACAGATACGCAGTATTTT	CASSRTSPSTDTQYF	TRBD2	TRBV2	TRBJ2-3	NA
TGCAGCGTCCGCCGAGAGAGCACTGAAGCTTTCTTT	CSVRRESTEAFF	NA	TRBV29-1	TRBJ1-1	few
TGTGCCAGCAGCCAAGTCACAGGGAGGGGTGGCTACACCTTC	CASSQVTGRGGYTF	NA	TRBV3-1/TRBV3-2	TRBJ1-2	NA
TGTGCCAGCAGCGGTGGGGGTGGCGGGACCTACGAGCAGTACTTC	CASSGGGGGTYEQYF	NA	TRBV2	TRBJ2-7	NA
TGTGCCACCAGCAAGGGACTAGCGTACGAGCAGTACTTC	CATSKGLAYEQYF	TRBD2	TRBV15	TRBJ2-7	NA
TGTGCCAGCAGCCCTACCTGGACAAGGGAGGATGAAAAACTGTTTTTT	CASSPTWTREDEKLFF	NA	TRBV5-6	TRBJ1-4	NA
TGTGCCAGCAGCAAAGTTTACGGGGGGCGAGGGGAGCTGTTTTTT	CASSKVYGGRGELFF	NA	TRBV21-1	TRBJ2-2	NA
TGCGCCAGCAGTCAGTCGGACAGTCCCTACGAGCAGTACTTC	CASSQSDSPYEQYF	NA	TRBV4-1	TRBJ2-7	NA
TGTGCCAGCAGGGCGGCGACTAGCAGCCCTAAGAATGAGCAGTTCTTC	CASRAATSSPKNEQFF	TRBD2	TRBV14	TRBJ2-1	NA
TGCGCCAGCAGCCCCAGGGGGTTAGAGACAGATACGCAGTATTTT	CASSPRGLETDTQYF	TRBD1	TRBV5-1	TRBJ2-3	NA
TGTGCCAGCAGTTACATCCGGGGTCGGACTGAAGCTTTCTTT	CASSYIRGRTEAFF	NA	TRBV6-5	TRBJ1-1	NA
TGTGCCAGCAGTCCTGGGGTCGGGAATGGCTACACCTTC	CASSPGVGNGYTF	NA	TRBV7-3	TRBJ1-2	NA
TGTGCCAGTAGTATTGCCCAGGGCCACGAGCAGTACTTC	CASSIAQGHEQYF	NA	TRBV19	TRBJ2-7	NA
TGTGCCAGCAGCGTACAGGGCCTCTCTGGAAACACCATATATTTT	CASSVQGLSGNTIYF	NA	TRBV9	TRBJ1-3	NA
TGTGCCAGCAGTGAAGCTACAGGGGCACCCAATAGCACAGATACGCAGTATTTT	CASSEATGAPNSTDTQYF	TRBD1	TRBV6-1	TRBJ2-3	NA
TGTGCCAGCAGTTCCCCCCAGTTCTATGGCTACACCTTC	CASSSPQFYGYTF	NA	TRBV6-5	TRBJ1-2	NA
TGTGCCAGTAGTATAGGAACAGCCAATCAGCCCCAGCATTTT	CASSIGTANQPQHF	NA	TRBV19	TRBJ1-5	NA
TGTGCCAGCTCACCATTAAGGGGACTCATCGGCTACACCTTC	CASSPLRGLIGYTF	NA	TRBV18	TRBJ1-2	NA
TGTGCCAGCAGTTACTCGGTTTCGGGAAACTATGGCTACACCTTC	CASSYSVSGNYGYTF	NA	TRBV6-5	TRBJ1-2	NA